The text below deals with one T cell receptor (beta chain). The antigen remains unidentified. The data are from a study of CD8 T cells in ankylosing spondylitis. Points from the study as a whole: Within matched ankylosing spondylitis synovial fluid, disease-linked clones were reportedly significantly enriched. Peripheral blood samples showed relatively rare disease-linked clones, and these clones were CD8+.

TCRdb called the 5' RACE reads again in MiXCR, with one record for every CDR3 protein. The sample holds roughly 180,000 distinct CDR3 sequences, roughly 12% seen once. The sample was blood, either unsorted or a sorted T cell fraction (not recorded which). This receptor was identified in a male donor with ankylosing spondylitis or in good health (not recorded which).

For the CDR3, the DNA is TGTGCCAGCTCACCAGATTGGACAAGTAACACCGGGGAGCTGTTTTTT. Protein product: CASSPDWTSNTGELFF. V is TRBV18 and J is TRBJ2-2, with D tentatively TRBD1 (5 bases). V gave up 2 bases and J gave up 2 bases, with 12 bases separating them. Per germline, CDR1 KGHSH and CDR2 LQKENI. The CDR3 is made up of 16 amino acids.